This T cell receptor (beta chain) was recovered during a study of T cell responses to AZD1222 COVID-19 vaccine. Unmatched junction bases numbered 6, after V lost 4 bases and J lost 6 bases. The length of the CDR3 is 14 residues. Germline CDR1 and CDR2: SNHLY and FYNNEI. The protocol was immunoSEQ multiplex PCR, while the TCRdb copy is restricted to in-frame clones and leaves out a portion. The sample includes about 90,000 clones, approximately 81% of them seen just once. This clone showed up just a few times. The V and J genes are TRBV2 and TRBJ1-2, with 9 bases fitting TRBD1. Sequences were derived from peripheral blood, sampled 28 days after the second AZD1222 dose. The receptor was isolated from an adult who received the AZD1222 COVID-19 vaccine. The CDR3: CASSALTGGHGYTF. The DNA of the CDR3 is TGTGCCAGCAGTGCTTTAACAGGGGGCCATGGCTACACCTTC.